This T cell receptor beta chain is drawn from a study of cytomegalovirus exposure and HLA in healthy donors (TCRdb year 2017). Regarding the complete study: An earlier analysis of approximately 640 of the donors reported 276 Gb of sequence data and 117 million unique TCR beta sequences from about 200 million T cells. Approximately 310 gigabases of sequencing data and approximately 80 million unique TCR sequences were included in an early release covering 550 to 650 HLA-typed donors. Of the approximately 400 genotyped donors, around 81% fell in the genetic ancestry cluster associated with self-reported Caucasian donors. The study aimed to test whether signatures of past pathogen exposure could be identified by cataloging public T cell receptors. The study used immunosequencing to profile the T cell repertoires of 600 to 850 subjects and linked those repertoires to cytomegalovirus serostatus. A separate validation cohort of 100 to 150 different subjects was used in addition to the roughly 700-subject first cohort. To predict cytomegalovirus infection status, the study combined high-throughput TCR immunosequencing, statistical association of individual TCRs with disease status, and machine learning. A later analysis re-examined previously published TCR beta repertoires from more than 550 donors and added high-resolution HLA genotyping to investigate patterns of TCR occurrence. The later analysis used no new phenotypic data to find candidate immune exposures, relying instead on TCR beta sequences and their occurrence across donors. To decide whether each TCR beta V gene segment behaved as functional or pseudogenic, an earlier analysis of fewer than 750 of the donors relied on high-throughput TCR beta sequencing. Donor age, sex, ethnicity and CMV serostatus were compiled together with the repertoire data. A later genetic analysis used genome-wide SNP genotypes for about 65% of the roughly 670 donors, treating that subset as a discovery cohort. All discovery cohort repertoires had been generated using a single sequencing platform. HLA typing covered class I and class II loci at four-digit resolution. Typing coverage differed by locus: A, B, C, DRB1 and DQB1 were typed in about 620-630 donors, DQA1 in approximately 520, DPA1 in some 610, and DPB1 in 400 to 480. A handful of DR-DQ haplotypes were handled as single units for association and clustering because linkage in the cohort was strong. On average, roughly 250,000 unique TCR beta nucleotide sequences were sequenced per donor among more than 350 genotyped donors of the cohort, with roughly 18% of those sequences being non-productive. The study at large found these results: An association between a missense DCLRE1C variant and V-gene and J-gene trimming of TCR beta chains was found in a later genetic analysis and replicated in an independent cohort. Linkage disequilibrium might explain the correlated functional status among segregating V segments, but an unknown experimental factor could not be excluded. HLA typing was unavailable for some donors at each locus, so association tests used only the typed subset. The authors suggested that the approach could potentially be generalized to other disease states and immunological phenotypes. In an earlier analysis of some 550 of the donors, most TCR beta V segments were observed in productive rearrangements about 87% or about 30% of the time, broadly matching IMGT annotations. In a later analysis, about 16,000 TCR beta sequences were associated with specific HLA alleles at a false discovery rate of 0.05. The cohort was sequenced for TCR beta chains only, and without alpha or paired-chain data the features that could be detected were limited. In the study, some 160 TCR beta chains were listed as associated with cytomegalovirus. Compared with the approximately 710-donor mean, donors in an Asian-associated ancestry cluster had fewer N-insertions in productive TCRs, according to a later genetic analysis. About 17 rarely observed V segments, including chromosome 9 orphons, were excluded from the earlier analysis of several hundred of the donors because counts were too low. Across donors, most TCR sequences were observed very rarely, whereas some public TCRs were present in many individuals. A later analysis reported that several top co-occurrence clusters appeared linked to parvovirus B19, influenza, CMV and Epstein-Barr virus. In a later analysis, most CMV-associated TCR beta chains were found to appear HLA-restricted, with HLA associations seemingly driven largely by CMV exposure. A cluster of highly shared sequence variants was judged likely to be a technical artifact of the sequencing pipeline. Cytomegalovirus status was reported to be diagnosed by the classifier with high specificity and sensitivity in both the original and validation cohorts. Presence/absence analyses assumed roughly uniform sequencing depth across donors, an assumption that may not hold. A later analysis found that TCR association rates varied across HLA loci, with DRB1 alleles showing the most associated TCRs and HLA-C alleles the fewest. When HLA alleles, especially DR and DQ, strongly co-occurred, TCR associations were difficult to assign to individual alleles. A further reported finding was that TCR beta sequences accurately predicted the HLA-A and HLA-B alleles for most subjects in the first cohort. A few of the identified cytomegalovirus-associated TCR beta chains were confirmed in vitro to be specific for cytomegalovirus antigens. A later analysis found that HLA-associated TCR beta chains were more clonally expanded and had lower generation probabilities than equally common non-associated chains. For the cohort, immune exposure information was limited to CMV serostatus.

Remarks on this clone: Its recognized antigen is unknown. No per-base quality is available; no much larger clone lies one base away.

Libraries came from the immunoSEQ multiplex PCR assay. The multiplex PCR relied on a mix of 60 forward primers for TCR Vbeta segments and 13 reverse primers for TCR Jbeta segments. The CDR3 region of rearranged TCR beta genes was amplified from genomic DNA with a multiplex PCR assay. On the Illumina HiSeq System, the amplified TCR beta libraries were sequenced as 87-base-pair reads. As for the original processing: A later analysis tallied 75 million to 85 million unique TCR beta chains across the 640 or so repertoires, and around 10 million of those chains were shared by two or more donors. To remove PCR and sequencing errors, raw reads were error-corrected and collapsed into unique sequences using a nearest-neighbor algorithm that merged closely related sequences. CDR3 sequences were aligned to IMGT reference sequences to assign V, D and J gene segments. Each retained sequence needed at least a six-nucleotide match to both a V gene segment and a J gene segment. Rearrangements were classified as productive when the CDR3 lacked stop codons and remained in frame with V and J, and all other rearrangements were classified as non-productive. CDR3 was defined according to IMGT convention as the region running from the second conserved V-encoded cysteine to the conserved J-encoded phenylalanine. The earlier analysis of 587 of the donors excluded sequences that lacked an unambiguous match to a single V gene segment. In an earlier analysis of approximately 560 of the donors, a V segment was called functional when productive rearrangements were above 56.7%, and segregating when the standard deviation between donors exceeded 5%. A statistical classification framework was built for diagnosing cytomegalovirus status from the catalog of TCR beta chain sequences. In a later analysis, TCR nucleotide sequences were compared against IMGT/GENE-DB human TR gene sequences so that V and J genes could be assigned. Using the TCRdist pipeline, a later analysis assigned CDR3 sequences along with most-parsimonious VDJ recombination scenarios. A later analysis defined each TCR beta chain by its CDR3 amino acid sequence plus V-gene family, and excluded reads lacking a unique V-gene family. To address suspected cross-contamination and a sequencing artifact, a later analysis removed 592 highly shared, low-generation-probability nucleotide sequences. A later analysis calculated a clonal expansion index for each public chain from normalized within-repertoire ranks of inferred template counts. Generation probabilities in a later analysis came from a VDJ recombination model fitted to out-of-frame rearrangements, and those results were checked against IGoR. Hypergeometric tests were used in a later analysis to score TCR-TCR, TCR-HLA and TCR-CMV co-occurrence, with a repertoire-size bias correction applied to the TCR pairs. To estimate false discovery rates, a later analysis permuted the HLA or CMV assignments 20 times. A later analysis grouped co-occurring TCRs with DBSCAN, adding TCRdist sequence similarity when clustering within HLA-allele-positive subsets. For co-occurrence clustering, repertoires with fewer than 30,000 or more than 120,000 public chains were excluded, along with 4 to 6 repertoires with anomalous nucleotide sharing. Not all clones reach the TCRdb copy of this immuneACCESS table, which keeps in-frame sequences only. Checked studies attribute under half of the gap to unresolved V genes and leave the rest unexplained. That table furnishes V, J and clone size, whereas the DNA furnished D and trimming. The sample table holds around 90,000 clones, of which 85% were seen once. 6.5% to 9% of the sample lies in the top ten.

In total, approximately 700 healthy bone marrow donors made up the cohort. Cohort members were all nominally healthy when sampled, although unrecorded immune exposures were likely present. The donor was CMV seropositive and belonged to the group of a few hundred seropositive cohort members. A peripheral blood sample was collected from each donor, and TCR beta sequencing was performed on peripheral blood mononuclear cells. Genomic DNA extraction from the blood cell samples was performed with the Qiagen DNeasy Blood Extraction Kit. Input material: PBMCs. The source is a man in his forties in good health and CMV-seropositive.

This receptor has the CDR3 CASRRQAGNEKLFF. The sequence in DNA is TGTGCCAGCAGGCGACAGGCTGGTAATGAAAAACTGTTTTTT. The V gene is TRBV6-1 and the J gene is TRBJ1-4; the D region possibly corresponds to TRBD1 (6 bases align). CDR1 is given as MNHNS and CDR2 as SASEGT, both from the germline V gene. The CDR3 contains 14 residues, cysteine and phenylalanine counted. The kept DNA is CDR3 alone, 42 bases in frame from the first base. V was cut back by 6 bases and J by 4 bases, leaving a gap of 12 bases between them.